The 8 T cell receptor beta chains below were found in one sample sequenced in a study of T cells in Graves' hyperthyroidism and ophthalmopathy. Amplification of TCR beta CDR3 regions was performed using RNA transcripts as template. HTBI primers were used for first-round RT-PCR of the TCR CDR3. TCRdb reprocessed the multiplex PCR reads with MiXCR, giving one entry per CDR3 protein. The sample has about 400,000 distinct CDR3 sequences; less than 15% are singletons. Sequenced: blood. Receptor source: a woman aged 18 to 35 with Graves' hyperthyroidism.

The DNA of the CDR3 is TGTGCCAGTCGTGGGCTTGGGGTGACTGAAGCTTTCTTT. Protein product: CASRGLGVTEAFF. V usage is TRBV19 and J usage is TRBJ1-1, with D unresolved. V was trimmed by 8 bases and J by 5 bases, leaving 15 bases between them. CDR3 length: 13 residues. Germline loops: CDR1 LNHDA, CDR2 SQIVND (reference sequence).

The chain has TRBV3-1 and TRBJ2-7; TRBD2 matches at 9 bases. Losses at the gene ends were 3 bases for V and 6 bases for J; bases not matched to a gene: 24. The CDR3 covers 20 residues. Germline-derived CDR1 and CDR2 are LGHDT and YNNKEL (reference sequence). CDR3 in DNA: TGTGCCAGCAGCCAGAGAGATTGGTCTAGCGGGATAAATCCCTTCGGCGAGCAGTACTTC. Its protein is CASSQRDWSSGINPFGEQYF.

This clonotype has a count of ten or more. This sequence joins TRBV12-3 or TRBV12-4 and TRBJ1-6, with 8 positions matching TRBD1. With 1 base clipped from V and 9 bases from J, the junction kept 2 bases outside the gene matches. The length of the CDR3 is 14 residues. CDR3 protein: CASSLGQGFSPLHF. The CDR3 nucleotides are TGTGCCAGCAGTTTAGGACAGGGGTTTTCACCCCTCCACTTT.

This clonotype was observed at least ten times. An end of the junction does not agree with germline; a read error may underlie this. CDR3 in amino acids: CASSYSETQYF. In DNA, the CDR3 is TGTGCCAGCAGTTACTCCGAGACGCAGTACTTC. This chain uses TRBV6-2 or TRBV6-3 with TRBJ2-5, with D hard to call. Per germline, CDR1 MNHEY and CDR2 SVGEGT. This CDR3 spans 11 amino acids.

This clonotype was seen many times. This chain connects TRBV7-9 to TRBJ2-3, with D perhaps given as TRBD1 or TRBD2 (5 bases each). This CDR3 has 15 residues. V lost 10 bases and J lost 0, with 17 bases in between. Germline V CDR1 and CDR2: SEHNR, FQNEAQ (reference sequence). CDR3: CATTPGTLSTDTQYF. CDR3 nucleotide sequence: TGTGCCACCACCCCTGGGACCCTAAGCACAGATACGCAGTATTTT.

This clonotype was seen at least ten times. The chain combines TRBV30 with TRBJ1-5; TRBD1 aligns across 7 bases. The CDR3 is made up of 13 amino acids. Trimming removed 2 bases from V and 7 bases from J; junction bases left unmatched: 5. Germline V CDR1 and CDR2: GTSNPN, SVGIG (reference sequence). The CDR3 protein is CAWSNRGGQPQHF. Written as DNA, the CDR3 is TGTGCCTGGAGTAACAGGGGTGGACAGCCCCAGCATTTT.

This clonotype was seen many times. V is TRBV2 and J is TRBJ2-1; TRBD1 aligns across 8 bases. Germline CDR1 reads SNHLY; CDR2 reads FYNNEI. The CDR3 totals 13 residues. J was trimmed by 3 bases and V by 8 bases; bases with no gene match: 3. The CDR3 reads CASPDRVYNEQFF. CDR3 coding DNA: TGTGCCAGCCCGGACAGGGTCTACAATGAGCAGTTCTTC.

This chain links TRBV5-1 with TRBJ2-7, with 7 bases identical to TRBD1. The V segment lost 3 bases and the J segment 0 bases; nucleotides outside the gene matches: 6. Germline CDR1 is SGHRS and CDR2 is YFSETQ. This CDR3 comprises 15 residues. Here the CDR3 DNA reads TGCGCCAGCAGCTCCCGACAGGGAAGCTCCTACGAGCAGTACTTC. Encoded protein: CASSSRQGSSYEQYF.